Shown below are 21 T cell receptor beta chains from a single sample sequenced in a study of T cell responses to AZD1222 COVID-19 vaccine. Profiling relied on immunoSEQ multiplex PCR, and the TCRdb table lists in-frame clones only, not all of them. This sample yields about 140,000 clones, of which more than 70% are seen a single time; approximately 3% belongs to the top ten. Specimen: peripheral blood, collected 28 days after the second AZD1222 dose. The receptors originated from an adult who received the AZD1222 COVID-19 vaccine.

In this sample, this clone turned up once. The J gene is TRBJ2-5, the V gene TRBV5-4; D not certain. V was shortened by 3 bases and J by 5 bases, with 11 bases between the two germline ends. This CDR3 comprises 13 residues. Germline loops: CDR1 SGHNT, CDR2 YYREEE (reference sequence). The CDR3 DNA reads as TGTGCCAGCAGCTCTTCTCCCTCGGAGACCCAGTACTTC. It specifies CASSSSPSETQYF.

The V gene is TRBV2, the J gene TRBJ2-7; D gene unclear. Trimming pared 4 bases from V and 2 bases from J, leaving 12 bases between. Germline CDR1 SNHLY, CDR2 FYNNEI. The CDR3 spans 14 residues. CDR3 amino acids: CASSVRSDTYEQYF. CDR3 nucleotides: TGTGCCAGCAGTGTGCGGAGCGACACCTACGAGCAGTACTTC.

The chain uses TRBV30 and TRBJ2-7; maybe TRBD2 (5 bases). The CDR3 contains 14 residues. From germline, CDR1 is GTSNPN and CDR2 SVGIG (reference sequence). Trimming pared 2 bases from V and 6 bases from J, leaving 17 bases between. This CDR3 reads CAWSPKSGLLEQYF. Written as DNA, the CDR3 is TGTGCCTGGAGTCCAAAAAGCGGCTTGCTCGAGCAGTACTTC.

This chain uses TRBV5-1 with TRBJ2-1; 11 bases agree with TRBD1. The J segment lost 9 bases and the V segment lost 0 bases, leaving 5 bases of the junction unmatched. CDR3 length: 15 residues. Germline V CDR1 and CDR2: SGHRS, YFSETQ. CDR3 in amino acids: CASSLAGTGGGEQFF. CDR3 coding DNA: TGCGCCAGCAGCTTGGCCGGGACAGGGGGAGGTGAGCAGTTCTTC.

V usage is TRBV2 and J usage is TRBJ1-5; TRBD1 matches 8 bases. CDR1 SNHLY and CDR2 FYNNEI come from the germline V gene. This CDR3 region has 16 residues. The V and J ends lost 7 bases and 0 bases, in that order; junction bases with no gene match: 8. This CDR3 reads CASIKDRAYSNQPQHF. In nucleotides, the CDR3 is TGTGCCAGCATTAAGGACAGGGCTTATAGCAATCAGCCCCAGCATTTT.

The rearrangement links TRBV7-9 to TRBJ2-3; 9 bases match TRBD2. Germline trimming cut 5 bases from V and 3 bases from J; bases unmatched to any gene: 6. Per germline, CDR1 SEHNR and CDR2 FQNEAQ (reference sequence). This CDR3 is 15 amino acids long. As DNA, the CDR3 is TGTGCCAGCAGCCTAGAGCGGGGGGCGACAGATACGCAGTATTTT. Translation gives CASSLERGATDTQYF.

This chain links TRBV12-3 or TRBV12-4 with TRBJ1-1, with TRBD1 matching 7 bases. The CDR3 runs to 12 residues. The trim removed 1 base at V and 10 bases at J, leaving 3 bases unmatched. The CDR3 DNA follows: TGTGCCAGCAGTTTAGTGGCAGGGGGAGCTTTCTTT. This encodes CASSLVAGGAFF.

A note on this clone: This sample also contains other DNA sequences that code for the same CDR3. V is TRBV6-5 and J is TRBJ1-1; weak D call: TRBD1 (6 bases). CDR1 and CDR2 (germline): MNHEY, SVGAGI. This CDR3 spans 12 amino acids. V lost 5 bases and J 8 bases, leaving 12 bases between the germline ends. CDR3 amino acids: CASSRTGTEAFF. The CDR3, as DNA: TGTGCCAGCAGTAGAACAGGGACAGAAGCTTTCTTT.

The chain uses TRBV27 and TRBJ1-1, with D maybe TRBD1 (5 bases). Between the trimmed V and J ends, which lost 5 bases and 10 bases, there was a span of 17 bases. Per the germline V gene, CDR1 is MNHEY and CDR2 is SMNVEV (reference sequence). The CDR3 length is 13 residues. CDR3 in amino acids: CASSPRKGYAAFF. Written as DNA, the CDR3 is TGTGCCAGCAGTCCAAGAAAGGGGTATGCAGCTTTCTTT.

Only one count was recorded for this clone. This rearrangement joins TRBV28 to TRBJ2-5; D possibly matches TRBD1 or TRBD2 (5 bases each). CDR3 length equals 12 residues. Between the trimmed V and J ends, which lost 6 bases and 5 bases, there was a span of 10 bases. Germline V gives CDR1 MDHEN, CDR2 SYDVKM. DNA for the CDR3: TGTGCCAGCAGGGGGGATTTGGAGACCCAGTACTTC. This codes for CASRGDLETQYF.

The chain combines TRBV4-1 with TRBJ2-2, with no clear D. Germline CDR1 MGHRA, CDR2 YSYEKL. The CDR3 runs to 13 residues. Trimming pared 8 bases from V and 1 base from J, leaving 8 bases between. The CDR3 reads CASRPENTGELFF. As DNA, the CDR3 is TGCGCCAGCCGGCCGGAGAACACCGGGGAGCTGTTTTTT.

The rearrangement joins TRBV28 to TRBJ2-2; the match to TRBD1 covers 8 bases. The CDR3 spans 14 residues. With V trimmed by 5 bases and J by 5 bases, 4 bases remained unmatched. Per the germline V gene, CDR1 is MDHEN and CDR2 is SYDVKM. CDR3 DNA: TGTGCCAGCAGTAGAGGGACAGGAACCGGGGAGCTGTTTTTT. This codes for CASSRGTGTGELFF.

The chain uses TRBV7-2 and TRBJ2-1; 12 bases map to TRBD2. Germline assignment: CDR1 SGHTA and CDR2 FQGNSA. The CDR3 has 15 residues. The ends lost 6 bases at V and 7 bases at J; junction bases unmatched: 7. CDR3 coding DNA: TGTGCCAGCAGGCCTACTAGCGGGGGGCGGAATGAGCAGTTCTTC. This codes for CASRPTSGGRNEQFF.

This chain links TRBV7-2 with TRBJ1-6; 7 bases line up with TRBD1. The ends lost 6 bases at V and 12 bases at J; junction bases unmatched: 17. CDR1 SGHTA and CDR2 FQGNSA come from the germline V gene. This CDR3 comprises 16 residues. The CDR3 loop is CASRDRTYRLGGPLHF. As DNA, the CDR3 is TGTGCCAGCAGGGACAGGACATACCGATTGGGAGGACCCCTCCACTTT.

The genes are TRBV5-1 and TRBJ1-1; 7 nucleotides agree with TRBD1. Trimming at V came to 4 bases and at J to 7 bases, leaving 13 bases not matched to a gene. Germline lookup yields CDR1 SGHRS and CDR2 YFSETQ. CDR3 length: 15 residues. Here the CDR3 DNA reads TGCGCCAGCAGCCCCTCCCTGACAGGGAAGTTTGAAGCTTTCTTT. Amino acids: CASSPSLTGKFEAFF.

The genes are TRBV23-1 and TRBJ1-1, with D possibly matching TRBD1 (5 bases). TRBV23-1 has ORF status, its function being uncertain. The CDR3 runs to 15 residues. V was trimmed by 0 bases and J by 1 base, leaving 9 bases between them. This CDR3 is CASSQSGRGNTEAFF. The CDR3 DNA is TGCGCCAGCAGTCAATCGGGGAGGGGGAACACTGAAGCTTTCTTT.

This chain joins TRBV5-6 and TRBJ1-3, with unresolved D. Germline V CDR1 and CDR2: SGHDT, YYEEEE. The CDR3 has 14 amino acids. Trimming pared 4 bases from V and 0 bases from J, leaving 8 bases between. CDR3 residues: CASSRRSSGNTIYF. CDR3 DNA sequence: TGTGCCAGCAGCCGAAGAAGCTCTGGAAACACCATATATTTT.

The chain joins TRBV2 to TRBJ1-6, with no clear D. The V gene's germline CDR1 is SNHLY and CDR2 FYNNEI. V shed 2 bases and J shed 0 bases, with 14 bases lying between them. The length of the CDR3 is 18 residues. CDR3 amino acids: CASSERASQSSYNSPLHF. The CDR3 nucleotides read TGTGCCAGCAGTGAAAGGGCTAGTCAGAGCTCCTATAATTCACCCCTCCACTTT.

The chain links TRBV7-9 to TRBJ2-2; D gene ambiguous. Trimming took off 3 bases at V and 12 bases at J, with 11 bases between the two ends. Germline values: CDR1 SEHNR, CDR2 FQNEAQ (reference sequence). The CDR3 extends over 12 amino acids. The CDR3 region has the DNA TGTGCCAGCAGCTTTGGTAGTGGTAAGCTGTTTTTT. Its translation is CASSFGSGKLFF.

This clone was counted once. The chain combines TRBV24-1 with TRBJ2-3, with D tentatively TRBD1 (5 bases). V was shortened by 0 bases and J by 4 bases, with 13 bases between the two germline ends. The CDR3 is 16 amino acids. Per germline, CDR1 KGHDR and CDR2 SFDVKD. CDR3 amino acids: CATSDLVRGRADTQYF. CDR3 nucleotide sequence: TGTGCCACCAGTGATTTGGTAAGGGGAAGGGCAGATACGCAGTATTTT.

This chain uses TRBV9 with TRBJ2-1; possibly TRBD1 or TRBD2 for D (6 bases each). V lost 3 bases to trimming and J lost 7 bases, with 14 bases between them. The CDR3 is 14 amino acids. Germline V gene sequence: CDR1 SGDLS, CDR2 YYNGEE. The CDR3 sequence is CASSAVGGRNEQFF. The DNA for the CDR3 is TGTGCCAGCAGCGCAGTAGGGGGGAGGAATGAGCAGTTCTTC.